The clone carrying this T cell receptor beta chain was seen many times. What it binds is unknown. Trimming stripped 7 bases from V and 3 bases from J, with 10 bases between. The CDR3 runs 12 residues. This entry is derived from a study of CD8 T cells in ankylosing spondylitis. For TCR beta, libraries came from quantitative 5'-RACE with molecular barcodes. TCRdb recomputed calls from the 5' RACE reads with MiXCR, one row per CDR3 protein. The sample lists 500,000 to 550,000 distinct CDR3 sequences, roughly 13% seen once, with over 6.5% in the top ten. The study, taken as a whole, reports: Eight highly homologous variants made up a TCR beta motif, and this motif appeared characteristic of ankylosing spondylitis blood.

Sequenced input: blood, either unsorted or a sorted T cell fraction (not recorded which). The chain is built from TRBV12-3 or TRBV12-4 and TRBJ2-7; D possibly corresponds to TRBD1 (6 bases). This TCR was recovered from a male donor with ankylosing spondylitis. The CDR3 coding sequence is TGTGCCAGCACCCTGGACAGCTACGAGCAGTACGTC. This gives the protein CASTLDSYEQYV.